Reported below is one T cell receptor beta chain. Its specificity is unknown. The data are from a study of CD8+CD57+ T cells in acquired aplastic anemia. Study background: On average, sorted CD4+ and CD8+ cells gave about 2.9 ug of DNA.

Those patients picked for sequencing had displayed CD8+CD57+ cell expansion on flow cytometry. The patients, all of them, had severe acquired aplastic anemia. Germline V gene data show CDR1 as SNHLY and CDR2 as FYNNEI. The CDR3 runs to 14 residues. Trimming left V 5 bases short and J 5 bases short, with 15 bases between. The study's findings and limits: Patients and controls shared about 30 CD8+ CDR3 sequences. The study found no significant CD8+ Simpson's diversity difference between patients and controls.

The template used for profiling TCR beta VDJ and CDR3 was genomic DNA. TCRdb analysed the reads with MiXCR anew, one entry per CDR3 protein. This table has fewer than 85,000 distinct CDR3 sequences, roughly 72% appearing once. The sequencing input was sorted CD4+, CD8+, or CD8+CD57+ T cells (not recorded which) from PBMCs. The chain recombines TRBV2 with TRBJ1-1, with a tentative D call TRBD1 (5 bases). The receptor's source is a human donor with aplastic anemia. The CDR3: CASSFMAGDTEAFF. In DNA form, the CDR3 reads TGTGCCAGCAGTTTTATGGCGGGGGATACTGAAGCTTTCTTT.